The TCR beta chain described here comes from a study of CD8 T cells in Susac syndrome. Trimming at V came to 4 bases and at J to 7 bases, leaving 13 bases not matched to a gene. The CDR3 extends over 16 amino acids. CDR1 and CDR2 (germline): PRHDT, FYEKMQ (reference sequence). The authors reverse transcribed 0.5 to 1 ug RNA with random hexamers. TCRdb redid the calling of the immunoSEQ multiplex PCR reads with MiXCR, one entry per CDR3 protein. Among fewer than 200,000 distinct CDR3 sequences, around 96% were seen once, and the ten largest hold roughly 0.16%. This TCR was sampled from a human donor with multiple sclerosis. The genes are TRBV13 and TRBJ2-7; 10 nucleotides line up with TRBD1. The material sequenced was CD8+ T cells from PBMCs. The CDR3 spells CASSSPRDRGSWEQYF. In nucleotides, the CDR3 is TGTGCCAGCAGCTCCCCGCGGGACAGGGGTTCATGGGAGCAGTACTTC.